Included here is one TCR beta chain sequence, with context. From germline, CDR1 is PRHDT and CDR2 FYEKMQ (reference sequence). The V segment lost 1 base and the J segment 4 bases; nucleotides outside the gene matches: 3. This CDR3 is built from 15 residues. The sample is drawn from a study of T cell repertoires in cytomegalovirus infection. TCRdb independently ran MiXCR on the reads; one entry per CDR3 protein. Of approximately 500,000 distinct CDR3 sequences listed, approximately 15% are singletons. Sequenced material: CD8+ T cells from PBMCs. The rearrangement links TRBV13 to TRBJ1-5; 8 nucleotides match TRBD1. This clonotype originated in a human donor in good health (CMV status not recorded). Some clones in this sample may be carry-over from other donors' samples. The CDR3 sequence: CASSLAGTGNQPQHF. The CDR3 DNA follows: TGTGCCAGCAGCTTAGCTGGGACAGGTAATCAGCCCCAGCATTTT.